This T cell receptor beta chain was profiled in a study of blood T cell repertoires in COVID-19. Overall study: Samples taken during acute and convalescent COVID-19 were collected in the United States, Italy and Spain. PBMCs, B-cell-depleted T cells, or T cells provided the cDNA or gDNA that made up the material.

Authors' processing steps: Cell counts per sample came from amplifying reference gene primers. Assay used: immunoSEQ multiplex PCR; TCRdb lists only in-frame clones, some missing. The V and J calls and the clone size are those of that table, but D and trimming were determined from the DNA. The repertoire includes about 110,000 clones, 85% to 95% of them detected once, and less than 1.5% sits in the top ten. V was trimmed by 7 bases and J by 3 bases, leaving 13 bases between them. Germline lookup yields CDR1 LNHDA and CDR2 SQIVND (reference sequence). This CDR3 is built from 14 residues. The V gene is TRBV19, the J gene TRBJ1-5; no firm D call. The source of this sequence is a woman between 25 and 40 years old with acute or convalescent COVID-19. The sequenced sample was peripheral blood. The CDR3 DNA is TGTGCCAGTAACGCTGGGCAATACAATCAGCCCCAGCATTTT. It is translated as CASNAGQYNQPQHF.